This TCR beta chain emerged from a study of PD-L1 blockade in urothelial cancer (TCRdb year 2017). About the investigation overall: Therapy was started in about 2014 for all patients, and atezolizumab 1,200 mg was administered intravenously every 3 weeks. Twenty-five of 29 patients were males with bladder-origin urothelial cancer, and about 65% of the 29 reported a prior smoking history. Blood samples were analyzed at two time points: 3 weeks after treatment start (second dose) and 6 weeks after treatment start. The study was an exploratory multi-omic analysis of somatic, immune and clinical correlates of response to PD-L1 blockade with atezolizumab in urothelial cancer. Patients had an ECOG performance status of 0 or 1 and had received between 0 and 3 prior chemotherapy regimens. Blood samples gave a median of 141,255 T cells and 82,636 unique TCRs, with a median clonality of 0.080. Whole exome sequencing and RNA sequencing of pretreatment tumors were performed alongside TCR sequencing in the same patients. Pretreatment tumor samples and matched peripheral blood, collected serially before and after atezolizumab treatment, underwent TCR sequencing. Durable clinical benefit was defined as a progression-free survival longer than 6 months, and TCR features were additionally tested against progression-free survival and overall survival. Eight to ten patients achieved durable clinical benefit and approximately 20 did not. Over 28 patients had pretreatment blood TCR-seq, around 25 had at least one posttreatment blood collection, and around 25 had tumor TCR-seq. What the work shows at the level of the full study, not this receptor alone: Improved progression-free and overall survival was associated with having pretreatment peripheral blood TCR clonality below the median. Small sample size (n ≈ 30) and many exploratory analyses mean the results are intended to be hypothesis-generating. Greater expansion of tumor-associated TCR clones in peripheral blood 3 weeks after the start of treatment was observed in patients with durable benefit (n of about 21, p = 0.022).

Synthetic TCR analog templates were spiked into each PCR so that absolute template abundance could be estimated from read counts. The immunoSEQ assay used bias-controlled V and J gene primers to amplify TCRbeta CDR3 regions from genomic DNA. Sequencing of rearranged TCRbeta segments was done at approximately 20X coverage. Concerning the study's data processing: Clustering was used to correct sequencing errors, and CDR3s were annotated against IMGT so that V, D and J genes could be assigned. Downstream analyses used only productive TCRbeta rearrangements and left out out-of-frame or stop-codon sequences. Clonality was computed as one minus Shannon entropy normalized by the log of the number of unique productive sequences. Fisher's exact test with Benjamini-Hochberg correction, using a cutoff of adjusted p below 0.01, was how clones that differed between time points or between blood and tumor were identified. TCRdb stores this immuneACCESS table with in-frame sequences only. Part of the clones is absent; in the studies checked, under half of the shortfall reflects unresolved V genes, and no reason is known for the rest. The V and J calls and clone size come from that table; D and trimming were worked out from the DNA. The table for this sample lists roughly 84,000 clones; roughly 80% of them were counted only once. The ten biggest clones cover more than 8% of the sample.

A total of 25 to 30 patients with locally advanced or metastatic urothelial carcinoma, treated at Memorial Sloan Kettering on a trial protocol, made up the cohort. Peripheral blood mononuclear cells were collected pretreatment and during treatment, with between 1 and 8 total time points obtained per patient. The Qiagen DNeasy Blood extraction kit was used to purify genomic DNA from total PBMCs and from tumor samples. PBMCs were collected pretreatment and during treatment, and were isolated and stored as previously described. Notes on this clone: Its antigen is unknown. No much larger clone exists at a distance of one base, and base qualities are not known.

V was cut back by 0 bases and J by 2 bases, leaving a gap of 7 bases between them. The germline V gene sets CDR1 to SGDLS and CDR2 to YYNGEE. The CDR3 starts with the cysteine, ends with the phenylalanine, and has 14 residues. The sequence is cut down to CDR3 DNA, 42 bases in frame from base 1. The origin of this receptor is a man in his 70s with urothelial cancer. The rearranged chain carries TRBV9 and TRBJ2-3; a confident D gene designation cannot be given. Sequencing used PBMCs, obtained around atezolizumab (anti-PD-L1) treatment. The nucleotide sequence is given as TGTGCCAGCAGCGTAGGGGCATACACAGATACGCAGTATTTT. It codes for CASSVGAYTDTQYF.